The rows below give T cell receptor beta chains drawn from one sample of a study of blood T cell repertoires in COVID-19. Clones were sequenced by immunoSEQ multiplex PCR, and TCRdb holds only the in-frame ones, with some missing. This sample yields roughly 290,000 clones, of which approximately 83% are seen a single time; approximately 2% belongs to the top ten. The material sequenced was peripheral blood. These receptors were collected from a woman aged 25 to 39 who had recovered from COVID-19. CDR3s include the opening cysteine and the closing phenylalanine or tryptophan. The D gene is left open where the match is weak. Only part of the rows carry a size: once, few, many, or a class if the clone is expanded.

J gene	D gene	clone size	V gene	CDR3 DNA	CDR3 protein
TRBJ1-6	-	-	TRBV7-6	TGTGCCAGCAGCTTAGCTGCGGGAGCTAATTCACCCCTCCACTTT	CASSLAAGANSPLHF
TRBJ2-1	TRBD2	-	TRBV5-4	TGTGCCAGCAGCTCGTCGGGGGGGATATCGGGTGAGCAGTTCTTC	CASSSSGGISGEQFF
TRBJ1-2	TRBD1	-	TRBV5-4	TGTGCCAGCAGCCGTATGGGGACAGGGCTCGGGGGCTACACCTTC	CASSRMGTGLGGYTF
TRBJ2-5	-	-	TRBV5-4	TGTGCCAGCAGCTTGATTCCGGGGCAAGAGACCCAGTACTTC	CASSLIPGQETQYF
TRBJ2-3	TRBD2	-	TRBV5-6	TGTGCCAGCAGCTTAAGGGGGACTAGCGGTAACACAGATACGCAGTATTTT	CASSLRGTSGNTDTQYF
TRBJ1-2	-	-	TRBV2	TGTGCCAGCTACCCTTTCGAGGGATTATATGGCTACACCTTC	CASYPFEGLYGYTF
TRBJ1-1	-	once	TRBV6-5	TGTGCCAGCAGTTATGGACAGAACACTGAAGCTTTCTTT	CASSYGQNTEAFF
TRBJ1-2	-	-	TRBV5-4	TGTGCCAGCAGCTTTAGAACTACAGGGAACTATGGCTACACCTTC	CASSFRTTGNYGYTF
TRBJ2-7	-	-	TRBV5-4	TGTGCCAGCAGCTCACCACCCCGGGTCGAGCAGTACTTC	CASSSPPRVEQYF
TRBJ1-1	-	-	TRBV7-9	TGTGCCAGCAGCTTAGTAAGGACAGCTGATGAAGCTTTCTTT	CASSLVRTADEAFF
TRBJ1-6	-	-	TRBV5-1	TGCGCCAGCAGCTCTGGCCGCCAGGGAGGTAATTCACCCCTCCACTTT	CASSSGRQGGNSPLHF
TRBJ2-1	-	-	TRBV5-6	TGTGCCAGCAGCCCTAAACCAAGCGAATACTCCTACAATGAGCAGTTCTTC	CASSPKPSEYSYNEQFF
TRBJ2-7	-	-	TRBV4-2	TGTGCCAGCAGACCACGGGGTGAGCAGTACTTC	CASRPRGEQYF
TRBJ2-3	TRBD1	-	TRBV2	TGTGCCAGCAGTGAATGGACAGGGGACACAGATACGCAGTATTTT	CASSEWTGDTDTQYF
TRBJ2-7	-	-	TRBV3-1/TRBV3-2	TGTGCCAGCAGCCAAGATGACGCTTCGGGTTCGCCTTACGAGCAGTACTTC	CASSQDDASGSPYEQYF
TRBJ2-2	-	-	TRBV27	TGTGCCAGCAGTTTATCTGCACCTAGGTACGACACCGGGGAGCTGTTTTTT	CASSLSAPRYDTGELFF
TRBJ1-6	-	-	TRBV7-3	TGTGCCAGCAGCTTATTTTCGGTCCCGGTCGGGTCACCCCTCCACTTT	CASSLFSVPVGSPLHF